A selection of T cell receptor beta chains follows, all from one sample in a study of human T cells and chemical hapten exposure. MiXCR was run by TCRdb on the RACE reads, yielding one entry per CDR3 protein. Among about 74,000 distinct CDR3 sequences, around a third were seen once, and the ten largest hold about 8.9%. This specimen consisted of whole blood, obtained in connection with sensitization to the hapten diphenylcyclopropenone (DPC). The receptors here all came from a man between 40 and 49 years old with alopecia areata. Some clones in this sample may be carry-over from other donors' samples. The CDR3 runs from the conserved cysteine through the conserved F or W. Fields, in order: clone size, D gene, J gene, V gene, CDR3 DNA, CDR3 protein. A D gene is named only where the DNA matches it firmly. Expanded clones get a size class; other rows say once, few or many, or leave the size out.

abundance: few; d_gene: TRBD2; j_gene: TRBJ2-7; v_gene: TRBV28; CDR3nt: TGTGCCAGCAGGGGACTAGCCCAGCGAGAGCAGTACTTC; CDR3aa: CASRGLAQREQYF
abundance: few; d_gene: -; j_gene: TRBJ1-1; v_gene: TRBV20-1; CDR3nt: TGCAGTGCTAGAGTCAAGGGGGGGACGTGGACTGAAGCTTTCTTT; CDR3aa: CSARVKGGTWTEAFF
abundance: -; d_gene: -; j_gene: TRBJ2-7; v_gene: TRBV7-6; CDR3nt: TGTGCCAGCAGCTCCAAACAGGCCCACGAGCAGTACTTC; CDR3aa: CASSSKQAHEQYF
abundance: few; d_gene: TRBD2; j_gene: TRBJ2-3; v_gene: TRBV5-1; CDR3nt: TGCGCCAGCAGCTTGGGTGGCGGGAGTTACGCAGATACGCAGTATTTT; CDR3aa: CASSLGGGSYADTQYF
abundance: few; d_gene: TRBD1; j_gene: TRBJ1-1; v_gene: TRBV29-1; CDR3nt: TGCAGCGTTCTAAACAGGGGGCATACTGAAGCTTTCTTT; CDR3aa: CSVLNRGHTEAFF
abundance: -; d_gene: -; j_gene: TRBJ2-7; v_gene: TRBV9; CDR3nt: TGTGCCAGCAGCGTAACGAGGGCGGGAAACGAGCAGTACTTC; CDR3aa: CASSVTRAGNEQYF
abundance: -; d_gene: TRBD2; j_gene: TRBJ2-1; v_gene: TRBV27; CDR3nt: TGTGCCAGCAGTCCCGGACTAGTTCTTTACAATGAGCAGTTCTTC; CDR3aa: CASSPGLVLYNEQFF
abundance: -; d_gene: -; j_gene: TRBJ1-1; v_gene: TRBV2; CDR3nt: TGTGCCAGCCGGCCAGGTCGTACTGAAGCTTTCTTT; CDR3aa: CASRPGRTEAFF
abundance: few; d_gene: -; j_gene: TRBJ2-1; v_gene: TRBV27; CDR3nt: TGTGCCAGCAGTCCTATACTAAGCTCCTACAATGAGCAGTTCTTC; CDR3aa: CASSPILSSYNEQFF
abundance: -; d_gene: TRBD2; j_gene: TRBJ2-6; v_gene: TRBV7-8; CDR3nt: TGTGCCAGCAGCTTAGCTGGCGGGAGGGCCACTGGGGCCAACGTCCTGACTTTC; CDR3aa: CASSLAGGRATGANVLTF
abundance: -; d_gene: TRBD1; j_gene: TRBJ2-7; v_gene: TRBV4-2; CDR3nt: TGTGCCAGCAGCCAAGAGGGGACAGGGGGCCAGTACGAGCAGTACTTC; CDR3aa: CASSQEGTGGQYEQYF
abundance: few; d_gene: -; j_gene: TRBJ2-5; v_gene: TRBV20-1; CDR3nt: TGCAGTGCTCGGAATCAAGAGACCCAGTACTTC; CDR3aa: CSARNQETQYF
abundance: -; d_gene: -; j_gene: TRBJ2-3; v_gene: TRBV14; CDR3nt: TGTGCCAGCAGCCAATGGAGGGGAAGCACAGATACGCAGTATTTT; CDR3aa: CASSQWRGSTDTQYF
abundance: -; d_gene: -; j_gene: TRBJ2-5; v_gene: TRBV6-5; CDR3nt: TGTGCCAGCAGTTACTGGGGAAGTCAAGAGACCCAGTACTTC; CDR3aa: CASSYWGSQETQYF
abundance: -; d_gene: -; j_gene: TRBJ2-2; v_gene: TRBV28; CDR3nt: TGTGCCAGCAGTTCCGGGGCTAAAAACACCGGGGAGCTGTTTTTT; CDR3aa: CASSSGAKNTGELFF